This T cell receptor beta chain was identified during a study of blood T cell repertoires in COVID-19. Study details: COVID-19 samples, acute and convalescent, were from the United States, Italy and Spain. Sources were T cells, B-cell-depleted T cells, or PBMCs; the material itself was cDNA or gDNA.

Germline V gene sequence: CDR1 MNHEY, CDR2 SMNVEV (reference sequence). Trimming removed 5 bases at V and 1 base at J, with 14 bases between. The CDR3 consists of 15 residues. Some clones are missing from TCRdb's copy, which holds only in-frame ones; the method was immunoSEQ multiplex PCR. The data show about 440,000 clones, 90% seen once. Categorization into cohorts depended on clinical history that participants reported. This TCR was recovered from a man aged 18 to 29 who had recovered from COVID-19. V usage is TRBV27 and J usage is TRBJ1-1; D is ambiguous. Sequencing used PBMCs or T cells enriched from blood (not recorded which). As DNA, the CDR3 is TGTGCCAGCAGTCCCTTCGCGGGGAGGAACACTGAAGCTTTCTTT. Translation: CASSPFAGRNTEAFF.